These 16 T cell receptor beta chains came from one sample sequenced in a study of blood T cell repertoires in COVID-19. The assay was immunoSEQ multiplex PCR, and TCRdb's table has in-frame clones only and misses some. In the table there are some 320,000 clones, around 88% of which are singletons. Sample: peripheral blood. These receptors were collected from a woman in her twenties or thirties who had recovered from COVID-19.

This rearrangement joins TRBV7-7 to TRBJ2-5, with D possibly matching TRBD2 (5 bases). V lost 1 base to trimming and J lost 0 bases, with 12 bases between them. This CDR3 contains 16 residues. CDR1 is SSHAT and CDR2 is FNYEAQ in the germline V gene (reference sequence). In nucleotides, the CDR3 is TGTGCCAGCAGCTTAGTTGGGAGTGGGTACCAAGAGACCCAGTACTTC. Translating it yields CASSLVGSGYQETQYF.

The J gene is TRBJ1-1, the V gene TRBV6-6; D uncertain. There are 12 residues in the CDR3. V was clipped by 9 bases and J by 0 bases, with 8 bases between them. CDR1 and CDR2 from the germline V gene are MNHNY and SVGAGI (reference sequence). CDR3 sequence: CASKEVNTEAFF. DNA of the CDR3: TGTGCCAGTAAGGAGGTGAACACTGAAGCTTTCTTT.

The CDR3 bases are TGCGCCAGCAGGCGACAGGCGAACACCGGGGAGCTGTTTTTT. It translates to CASRRQANTGELFF. The gene calls are TRBV5-1 and TRBJ2-2; D perhaps matches TRBD1 (6 bases). This CDR3 has 14 residues. The V gene lost 5 bases and the J gene lost 0 bases, with 8 bases spanning the gap. The germline V gene encodes CDR1 SGHRS and CDR2 YFSETQ.

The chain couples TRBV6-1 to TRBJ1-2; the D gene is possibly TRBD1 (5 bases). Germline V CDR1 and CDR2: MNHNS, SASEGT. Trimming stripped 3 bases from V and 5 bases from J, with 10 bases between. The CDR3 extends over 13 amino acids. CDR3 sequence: CASSDGGRYGYTF. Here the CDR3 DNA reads TGTGCCAGCAGTGATGGGGGGAGATATGGCTACACCTTC.

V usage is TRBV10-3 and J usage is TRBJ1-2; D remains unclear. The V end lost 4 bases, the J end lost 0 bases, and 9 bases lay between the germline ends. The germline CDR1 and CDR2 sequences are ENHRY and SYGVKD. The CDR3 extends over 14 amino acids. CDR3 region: CAISVGSANYGYTF. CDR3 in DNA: TGTGCCATCAGTGTAGGGAGCGCTAACTATGGCTACACCTTC.

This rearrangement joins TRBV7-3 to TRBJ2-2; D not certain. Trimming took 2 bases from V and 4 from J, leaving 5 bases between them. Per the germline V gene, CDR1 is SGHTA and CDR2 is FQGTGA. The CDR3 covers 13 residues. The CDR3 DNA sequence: TGTGCCAGCAGCTTATTCGTCACCGGGGAGCTGTTTTTT. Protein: CASSLFVTGELFF.

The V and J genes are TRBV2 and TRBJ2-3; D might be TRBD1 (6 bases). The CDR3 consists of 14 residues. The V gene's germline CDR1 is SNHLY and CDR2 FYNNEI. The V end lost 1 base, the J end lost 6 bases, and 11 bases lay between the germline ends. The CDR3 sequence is CASSEGGGGDTQYF. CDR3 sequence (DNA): TGTGCCAGCAGTGAAGGAGGGGGTGGGGATACGCAGTATTTT. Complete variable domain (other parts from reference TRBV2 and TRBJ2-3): EPEVTQTPSHQVTQMGQEVILRCVPISNHLYFYWYRQILGQKVEFLVSFYNNEISEKSEIFDDQFSVERPDGSNFTLKIRSTKLEDSAMYFCASSEGGGGDTQYFGPGTRLTVL.

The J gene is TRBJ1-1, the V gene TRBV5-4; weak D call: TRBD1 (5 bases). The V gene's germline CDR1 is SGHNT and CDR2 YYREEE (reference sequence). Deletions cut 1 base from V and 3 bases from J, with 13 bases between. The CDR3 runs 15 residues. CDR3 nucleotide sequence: TGTGCCAGCAGCTTGTCCCAGGGCGTGGACACTGAAGCTTTCTTT. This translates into CASSLSQGVDTEAFF.

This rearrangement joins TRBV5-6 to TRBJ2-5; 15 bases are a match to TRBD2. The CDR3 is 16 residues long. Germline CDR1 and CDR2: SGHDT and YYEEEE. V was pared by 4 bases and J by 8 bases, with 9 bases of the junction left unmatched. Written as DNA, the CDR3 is TGTGCCAGCAGCGCCGGACTAGCGGGGGGGTTTGGTACCCAGTACTTC. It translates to CASSAGLAGGFGTQYF.

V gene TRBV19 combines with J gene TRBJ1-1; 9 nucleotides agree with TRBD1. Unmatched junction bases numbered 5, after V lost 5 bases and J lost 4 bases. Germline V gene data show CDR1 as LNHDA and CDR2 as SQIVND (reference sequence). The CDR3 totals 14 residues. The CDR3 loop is CASSADRGITEAFF. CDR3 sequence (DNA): TGTGCCAGTAGTGCTGACAGGGGGATCACTGAAGCTTTCTTT.

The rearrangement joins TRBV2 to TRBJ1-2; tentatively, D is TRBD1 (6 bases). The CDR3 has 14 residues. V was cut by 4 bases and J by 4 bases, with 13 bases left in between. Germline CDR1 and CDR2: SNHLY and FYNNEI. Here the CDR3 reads CASSVAGAGYGYTF. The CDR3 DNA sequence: TGTGCCAGCAGTGTGGCGGGGGCCGGCTATGGCTACACCTTC.

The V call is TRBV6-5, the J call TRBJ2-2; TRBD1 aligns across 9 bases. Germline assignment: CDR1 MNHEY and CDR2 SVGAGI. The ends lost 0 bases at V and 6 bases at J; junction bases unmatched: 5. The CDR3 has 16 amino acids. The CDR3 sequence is CASSYSPGQGAGELFF. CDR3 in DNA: TGTGCCAGCAGTTACTCACCGGGACAGGGTGCCGGGGAGCTGTTTTTT.

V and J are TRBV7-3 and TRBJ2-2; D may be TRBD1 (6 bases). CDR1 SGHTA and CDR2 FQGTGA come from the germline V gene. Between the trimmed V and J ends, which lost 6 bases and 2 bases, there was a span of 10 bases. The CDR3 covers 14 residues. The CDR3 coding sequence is TGTGCCAGCAGGGCACAGGGAAACACCGGGGAGCTGTTTTTT. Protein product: CASRAQGNTGELFF.

CDR3 loop: CASSGGQGAGNEQFF. The CDR3 nucleotides are TGCGCCAGCAGCGGCGGACAGGGGGCGGGCAATGAGCAGTTCTTC. The rearrangement joins TRBV5-1 to TRBJ2-1; 11 positions match TRBD1. CDR3 length: 15 amino acids. V gave up 4 bases and J gave up 6 bases; unmatched junction bases: 6. Germline assignment: CDR1 SGHRS and CDR2 YFSETQ. The whole variable domain, filled in from reference TRBV5-1 and TRBJ2-1, reads KAGVTQTPRYLIKTRGQQVTLSCSPISGHRSVSWYQQTPGQGLQFLFEYFSETQRNKGNFPGRFSGRQFSNSRSEMNVSTLELGDSALYLCASSGGQGAGNEQFFGPGTRLTVL.

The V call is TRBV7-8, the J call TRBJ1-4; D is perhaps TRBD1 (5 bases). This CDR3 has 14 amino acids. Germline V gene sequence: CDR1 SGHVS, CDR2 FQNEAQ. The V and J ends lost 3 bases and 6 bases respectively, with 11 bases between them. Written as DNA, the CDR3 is TGTGCCAGCAGCTTTCGCGGGGGGGATGAAAAACTGTTTTTT. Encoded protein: CASSFRGGDEKLFF.

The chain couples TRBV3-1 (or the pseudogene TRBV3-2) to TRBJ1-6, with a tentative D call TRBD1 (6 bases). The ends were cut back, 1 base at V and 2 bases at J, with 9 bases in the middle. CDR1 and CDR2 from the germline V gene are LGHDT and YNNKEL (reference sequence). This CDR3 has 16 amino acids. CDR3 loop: CASSQGTATYNSPLHF. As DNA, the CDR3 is TGTGCCAGCAGCCAAGGGACAGCTACCTATAATTCACCCCTCCACTTT.